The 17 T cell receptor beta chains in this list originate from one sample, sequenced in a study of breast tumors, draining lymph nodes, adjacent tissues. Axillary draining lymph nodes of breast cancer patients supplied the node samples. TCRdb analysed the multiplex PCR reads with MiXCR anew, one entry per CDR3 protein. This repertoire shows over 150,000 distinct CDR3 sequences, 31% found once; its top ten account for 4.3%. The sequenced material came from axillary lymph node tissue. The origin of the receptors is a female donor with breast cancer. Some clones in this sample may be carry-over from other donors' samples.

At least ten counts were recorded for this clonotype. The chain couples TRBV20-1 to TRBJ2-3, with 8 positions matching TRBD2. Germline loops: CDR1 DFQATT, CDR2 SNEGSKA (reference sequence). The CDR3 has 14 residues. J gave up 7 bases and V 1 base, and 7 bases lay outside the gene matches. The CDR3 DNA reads TGCAGTGCTAGAGTTGGGACTAGAACCTATACGCAGTATTTT. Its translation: CSARVGTRTYTQYF.

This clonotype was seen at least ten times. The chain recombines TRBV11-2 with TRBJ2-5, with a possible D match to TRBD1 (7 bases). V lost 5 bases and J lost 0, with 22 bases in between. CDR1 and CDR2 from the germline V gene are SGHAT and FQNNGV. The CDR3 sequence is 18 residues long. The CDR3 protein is CASSPSSLAGQYQETQYF. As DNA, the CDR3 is TGTGCCAGCAGCCCAAGCTCTTTGGCGGGACAGTACCAAGAGACCCAGTACTTC.

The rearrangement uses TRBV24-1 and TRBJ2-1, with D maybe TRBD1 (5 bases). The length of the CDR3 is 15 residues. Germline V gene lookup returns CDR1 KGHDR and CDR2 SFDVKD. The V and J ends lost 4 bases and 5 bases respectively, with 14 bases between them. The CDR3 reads CATSDPRQTNNEQFF. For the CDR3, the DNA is TGTGCCACCAGTGACCCACGACAGACCAACAATGAGCAGTTCTTC.

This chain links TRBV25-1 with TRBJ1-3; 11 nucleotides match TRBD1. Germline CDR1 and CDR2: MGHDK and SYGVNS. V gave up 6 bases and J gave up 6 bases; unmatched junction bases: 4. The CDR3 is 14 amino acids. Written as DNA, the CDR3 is TGTGCCAGCAGGGACAGGGGGCTTGAAAACACCATATATTTT. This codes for CASRDRGLENTIYF.

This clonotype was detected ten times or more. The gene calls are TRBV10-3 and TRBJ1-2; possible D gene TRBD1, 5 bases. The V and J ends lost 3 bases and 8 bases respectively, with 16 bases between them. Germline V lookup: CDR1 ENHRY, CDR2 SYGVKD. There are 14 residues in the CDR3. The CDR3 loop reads CAISDSSRDHGYTF. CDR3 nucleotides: TGTGCCATCAGTGACTCGAGCAGGGACCACGGCTACACCTTC.

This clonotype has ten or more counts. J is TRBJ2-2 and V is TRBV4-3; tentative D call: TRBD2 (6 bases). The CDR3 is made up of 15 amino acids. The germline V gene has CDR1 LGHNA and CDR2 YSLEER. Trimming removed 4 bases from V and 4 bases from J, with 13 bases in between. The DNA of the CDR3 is TGCGCCAGCAGCCTAGGGACTCTTTTCACCGGGGAGCTGTTTTTT. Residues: CASSLGTLFTGELFF.

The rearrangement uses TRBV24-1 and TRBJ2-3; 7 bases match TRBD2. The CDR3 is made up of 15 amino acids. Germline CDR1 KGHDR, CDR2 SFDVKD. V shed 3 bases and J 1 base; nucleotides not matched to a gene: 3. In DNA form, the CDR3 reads TGTGCCACCAGTGATAATGCGGGAGGCACAGATACGCAGTATTTT. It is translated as CATSDNAGGTDTQYF.

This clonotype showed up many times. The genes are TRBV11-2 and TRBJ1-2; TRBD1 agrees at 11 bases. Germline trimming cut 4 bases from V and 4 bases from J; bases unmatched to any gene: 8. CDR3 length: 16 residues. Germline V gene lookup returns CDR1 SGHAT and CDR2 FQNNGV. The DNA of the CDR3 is TGTGCCAGCAGCTCAACCCCGGGACAGGGGGGCTATGGCTACACCTTC. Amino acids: CASSSTPGQGGYGYTF.

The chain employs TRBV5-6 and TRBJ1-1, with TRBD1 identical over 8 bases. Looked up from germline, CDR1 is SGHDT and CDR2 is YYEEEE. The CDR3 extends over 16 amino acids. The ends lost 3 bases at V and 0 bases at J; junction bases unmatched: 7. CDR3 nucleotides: TGTGCCAGCAGCTCGACGGGACAGGTTATGAACACTGAAGCTTTCTTT. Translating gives CASSSTGQVMNTEAFF.

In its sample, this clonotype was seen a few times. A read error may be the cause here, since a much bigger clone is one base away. For the CDR3, the DNA is TGTGCCAGCAACAATTACGAGCAGTCCTTC. It specifies CASNNYEQSF. The chain combines TRBV11-3 with TRBJ2-7; D is unclear. This CDR3 is 10 amino acids long. Germline lookup yields CDR1 SGHNT and CDR2 YENEEA.

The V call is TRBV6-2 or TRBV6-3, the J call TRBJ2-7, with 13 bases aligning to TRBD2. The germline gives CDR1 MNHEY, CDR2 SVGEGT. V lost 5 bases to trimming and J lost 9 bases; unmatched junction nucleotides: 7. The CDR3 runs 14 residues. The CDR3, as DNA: TGTGCCAGCAGTCCTACTAGCGGGGGGGCCGTGCAGTACTTC. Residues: CASSPTSGGAVQYF.

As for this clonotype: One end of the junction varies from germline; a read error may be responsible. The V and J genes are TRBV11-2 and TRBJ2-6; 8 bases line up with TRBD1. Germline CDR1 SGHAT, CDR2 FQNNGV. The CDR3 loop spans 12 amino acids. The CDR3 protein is CASSQGANALTF. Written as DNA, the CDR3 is TGTGCCAGCAGCCAGGGGGCCAACGCCCTGACTTTC.

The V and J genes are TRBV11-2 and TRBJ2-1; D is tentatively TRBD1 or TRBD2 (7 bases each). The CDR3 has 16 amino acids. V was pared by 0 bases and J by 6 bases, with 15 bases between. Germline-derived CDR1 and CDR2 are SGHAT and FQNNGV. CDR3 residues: CASSLDQGGRGNEQFF. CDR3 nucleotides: TGTGCCAGCAGCTTAGATCAGGGGGGGCGGGGCAATGAGCAGTTCTTC. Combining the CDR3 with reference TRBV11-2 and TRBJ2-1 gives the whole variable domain EAGVAQSPRYKIIEKRQSVAFWCNPISGHATLYWYQQILGQGPKLLIQFQNNGVVDDSQLPKDRFSAERLKGVDSTLKIQPAKLEDSAVYLCASSLDQGGRGNEQFFGPGTRLTVL.

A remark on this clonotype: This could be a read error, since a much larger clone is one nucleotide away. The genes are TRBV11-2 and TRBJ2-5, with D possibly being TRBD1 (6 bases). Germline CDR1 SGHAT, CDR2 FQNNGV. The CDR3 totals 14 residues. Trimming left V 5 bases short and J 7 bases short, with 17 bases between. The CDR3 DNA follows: TGTGCCAGCAGCAAGCTTTCAGGGGCGGGGACCCAGTACTTC. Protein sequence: CASSKLSGAGTQYF.

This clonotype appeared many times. DNA for the CDR3: TGTGCCAGTAGTATAGGCCCGTCCGGGGATACGCAGTATTTT. Its protein is CASSIGPSGDTQYF. V and J are TRBV19 and TRBJ2-3; D is ambiguous. V was shortened by 1 base and J by 6 bases, with 11 bases between the two germline ends. The CDR3 spans 14 residues. CDR1 and CDR2 (germline): LNHDA, SQIVND (reference sequence).

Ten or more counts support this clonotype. This chain's CDR3 is CASREWDSYNEQFF. The CDR3 nucleotides are TGTGCCAGCAGAGAGTGGGACAGCTACAATGAGCAGTTCTTC. The genes are TRBV2 and TRBJ2-1, with TRBD1 identical over 7 bases. Germline CDR1 is SNHLY and CDR2 is FYNNEI. Trimming removed 6 bases from V and 3 bases from J; junction bases left unmatched: 5. The CDR3 runs to 14 residues.

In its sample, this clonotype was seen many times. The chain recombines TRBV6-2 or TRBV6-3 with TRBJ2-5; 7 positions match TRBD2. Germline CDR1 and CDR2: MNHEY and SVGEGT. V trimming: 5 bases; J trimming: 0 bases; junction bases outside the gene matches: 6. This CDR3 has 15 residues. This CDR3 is CASSDRSGNQETQYF. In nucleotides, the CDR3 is TGTGCCAGCAGTGACCGAAGCGGGAACCAAGAGACCCAGTACTTC.